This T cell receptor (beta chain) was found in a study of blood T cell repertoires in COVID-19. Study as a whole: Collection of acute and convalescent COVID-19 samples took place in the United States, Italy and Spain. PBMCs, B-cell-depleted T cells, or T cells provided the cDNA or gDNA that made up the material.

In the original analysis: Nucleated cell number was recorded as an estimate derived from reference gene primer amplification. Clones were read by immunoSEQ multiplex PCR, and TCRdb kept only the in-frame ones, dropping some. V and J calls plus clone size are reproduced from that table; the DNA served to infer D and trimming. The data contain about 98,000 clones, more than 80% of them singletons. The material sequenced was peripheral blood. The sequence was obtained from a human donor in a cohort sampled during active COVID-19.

As DNA, the CDR3 is TGCGCCAGCAGCTTGGATGTCTACACCGGGGAGCTGTTTTTT. It is translated as CASSLDVYTGELFF. The V gene is TRBV5-1, the J gene TRBJ2-2; the D is unclear. Germline lookup yields CDR1 SGHRS and CDR2 YFSETQ. V was cut by 0 bases and J by 3 bases, with 6 bases left in between. The CDR3 has 14 amino acids.